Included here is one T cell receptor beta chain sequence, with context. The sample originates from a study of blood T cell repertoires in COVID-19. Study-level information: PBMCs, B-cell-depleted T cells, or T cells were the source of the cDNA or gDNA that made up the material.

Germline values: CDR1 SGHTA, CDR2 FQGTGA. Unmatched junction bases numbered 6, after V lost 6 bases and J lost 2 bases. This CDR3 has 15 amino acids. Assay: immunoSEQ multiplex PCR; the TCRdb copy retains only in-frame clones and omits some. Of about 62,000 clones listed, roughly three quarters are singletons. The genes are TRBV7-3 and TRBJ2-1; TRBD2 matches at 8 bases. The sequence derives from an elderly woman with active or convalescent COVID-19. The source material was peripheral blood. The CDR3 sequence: CASRTAGGAYNEQFF. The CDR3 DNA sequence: TGTGCCAGCAGGACCGCGGGGGGAGCCTACAATGAGCAGTTCTTC.